These 27 T cell receptor beta chains came from one sample sequenced in a study of T cells in Graves' hyperthyroidism and ophthalmopathy. The investigators amplified TCR beta CDR3 regions from RNA transcripts. Carried out on the TCR CDR3, a first-round RT-PCR used the HTBI primer set. Each CDR3 protein gets one entry after TCRdb re-called the multiplex PCR reads with MiXCR. Of approximately 400,000 distinct CDR3 sequences in the sample, about an eighth were seen once. Material: blood. The receptors were sampled from a man aged 45-65 years with Graves' ophthalmopathy.

The sample holds a few counts of this clonotype. V and J are TRBV13 and TRBJ1-6; D not certain. Trimming left V 6 bases short and J 3 bases short, with 9 bases between. This CDR3 is built from 14 residues. Germline CDR1 PRHDT, CDR2 FYEKMQ (reference sequence). This CDR3 is CASSFEDYNSPLHF. The CDR3, as DNA: TGTGCCAGCAGTTTCGAGGACTATAATTCACCCCTCCACTTT.

This clonotype showed up many times. The chain couples TRBV7-9 to TRBJ2-1; perhaps TRBD1 as D (5 bases). The CDR3 runs to 15 residues. Trimming took 5 bases from V and 2 from J, leaving 13 bases between them. CDR1 and CDR2 (germline): SEHNR, FQNEAQ (reference sequence). In DNA, the CDR3 is TGTGCCAGCAGCCGCCTTGGGGCGACCTACAATGAGCAGTTCTTC. This codes for CASSRLGATYNEQFF.

The J gene is TRBJ1-4, the V gene TRBV15; tentative D call: TRBD1 (5 bases). Trimming removed 2 bases from V and 4 bases from J, with 8 bases in between. CDR1 is LNHNV and CDR2 is YYDKDF in the germline V gene (reference sequence). CDR3 length: 14 residues. The DNA of the CDR3 is TGTGCCACCAGCAGACAAAGGGGTAATGAAAAACTGTTTTTT. This sequence encodes CATSRQRGNEKLFF.

The chain recombines TRBV5-4 with TRBJ2-7, with 14 nucleotides matching TRBD2. Germline trimming cut 4 bases from V and 6 bases from J; bases unmatched to any gene: 6. This CDR3 spans 15 amino acids. CDR1 and CDR2 from the germline V gene are SGHNT and YYREEE (reference sequence). The CDR3 protein is CASSRGTSGSREQYF. DNA of the CDR3: TGTGCCAGCAGCCGAGGGACTAGCGGGAGTCGCGAGCAGTACTTC. The full variable domain, completed using reference TRBV5-4 and TRBJ2-7, is ETGVTQSPTHLIKTRGQQVTLRCSSQSGHNTVSWYQQALGQGPQFIFQYYREEENGRGNFPPRFSGLQFPNYSSELNVNALELDDSALYLCASSRGTSGSREQYFGPGTRLTVT.

Ten or more counts support this clonotype. The chain recombines TRBV12-3 or TRBV12-4 with TRBJ2-7, with TRBD2 matching 7 bases. J gave up 8 bases and V 2 bases, and 12 bases lay outside the gene matches. CDR3 length: 15 amino acids. The CDR3 loop is CASSLKGLTGLKQYF. As DNA, the CDR3 is TGTGCCAGCAGTTTAAAGGGACTAACGGGTCTCAAGCAGTACTTC.

This clonotype has a count of ten or more. The chain joins TRBV19 to TRBJ2-2, with TRBD1 matching over 7 bases. Germline V gene data show CDR1 as LNHDA and CDR2 as SQIVND (reference sequence). Germline trimming cut 4 bases from V and 6 bases from J; bases unmatched to any gene: 5. The CDR3 has 14 residues. CDR3 DNA: TGTGCCAGTAGTACCGGACAGGAGGCCGGGGAGCTGTTTTTT. Translating gives CASSTGQEAGELFF.

This clonotype was observed at least ten times. The chain links TRBV3-1 to TRBJ2-1, with TRBD1 matching over 9 bases. The CDR3 extends over 15 amino acids. V was pared by 5 bases and J by 5 bases, with 7 bases of the junction left unmatched. CDR1 is LGHDT, CDR2 YNNKEL, per germline (reference sequence). This CDR3 reads CASSSRNRGHNEQFF. The DNA for the CDR3 is TGTGCCAGCAGCTCACGAAACAGGGGGCACAATGAGCAGTTCTTC.

This clonotype was recorded many times. The chain combines TRBV5-6 with TRBJ1-2; 7 positions match TRBD1. The CDR3 loop spans 15 amino acids. CDR1 and CDR2 from the germline V gene are SGHDT and YYEEEE. Trimming removed 4 bases from V and 1 base from J; junction bases left unmatched: 7. CDR3 sequence (DNA): TGTGCCAGCAGCCCCCGACAGGGTATTAACTATGGCTACACCTTC. Its protein product is CASSPRQGINYGYTF.

This clonotype was seen many times. The V and J genes are TRBV11-3 and TRBJ1-1, with D possibly being TRBD1 (5 bases). The CDR3 is made up of 15 amino acids. Germline V gives CDR1 SGHNT, CDR2 YENEEA. V lost 1 base, J lost 3 bases, and 12 bases lay in between. The CDR3 coding sequence is TGTGCCAGCAGCTTAGGGCGGATAGGGGACACTGAAGCTTTCTTT. This translates into CASSLGRIGDTEAFF.

The chain combines TRBV24-1 with TRBJ1-2, with 8 bases fitting TRBD1. In germline, CDR1 is KGHDR, CDR2 SFDVKD. The V and J ends lost 0 bases and 7 bases, in that order; junction bases with no gene match: 9. The CDR3 is made up of 16 amino acids. The CDR3 loop reads CATSDLSGQGLGGYTF. The CDR3, as DNA: TGTGCCACCAGTGATTTGTCCGGACAGGGCCTAGGTGGCTACACCTTC.

There are many counts of this clonotype. The V gene is TRBV29-1, the J gene TRBJ1-1; weak D call: TRBD1 (5 bases). V lost 7 bases to trimming and J lost 1 base, with 16 bases between them. The germline gives CDR1 SQVTM, CDR2 ANQGSEA. The CDR3 consists of 14 residues. Here the CDR3 reads CSAKRRDENTEAFF. The CDR3 region has the DNA TGCAGCGCAAAACGCCGGGACGAGAACACTGAAGCTTTCTTT.

This clonotype was counted a single time. The chain joins TRBV4-1 to TRBJ2-2; 10 nucleotides agree with TRBD2. Germline CDR1 MGHRA, CDR2 YSYEKL. J was trimmed by 7 bases and V by 3 bases; bases with no gene match: 20. The CDR3 extends over 20 amino acids. CDR3 sequence reads: CASSHDPGLGGLAVVGELFF. CDR3 in DNA: TGCGCCAGCAGCCATGACCCGGGGCTGGGCGGACTAGCGGTCGTCGGGGAGCTGTTTTTT.

CDR3 region: CSVLGDHGNTIYF. The CDR3 DNA reads TGCAGCGTGTTGGGGGACCATGGAAACACCATATATTTT. The chain links TRBV29-1 to TRBJ1-3, with D maybe TRBD1 (5 bases). This CDR3 spans 13 amino acids. V lost 6 bases and J lost 3, with 12 bases in between. Germline V gene sequence: CDR1 SQVTM, CDR2 ANQGSEA.

This clonotype occurred many times. The V and J genes are TRBV27 and TRBJ1-6; D is undetermined. CDR1 is MNHEY and CDR2 is SMNVEV in the germline V gene (reference sequence). Deletions cut 4 bases from V and 5 bases from J, with 6 bases between. The CDR3 extends over 13 amino acids. The CDR3 is CASSSINNSPLHF. The CDR3 DNA reads as TGTGCCAGCAGTTCTATCAATAATTCACCCCTCCACTTT.

This clonotype has a handful of counts. The V call is TRBV18, the J call TRBJ1-6; a possible D gene is TRBD1 (6 bases). The CDR3 consists of 12 residues. From germline, CDR1 is KGHSH and CDR2 LQKENI. V was pared by 4 bases and J by 14 bases, with 12 bases between. The CDR3 here is CASSQTGPALHF. The CDR3 DNA reads TGTGCCAGCTCACAAACAGGGCCCGCCCTCCACTTT.

At least ten counts were recorded for this clonotype. The V and J genes are TRBV5-1 and TRBJ1-1, with 11 bases aligning to TRBD1. Per the germline V gene, CDR1 is SGHRS and CDR2 is YFSETQ. The CDR3 contains 16 residues. V shed 2 bases, J shed 1 base, and the junction held 4 bases outside the gene matches. CDR3 sequence reads: CASSFPGQGANTEAFF. The CDR3 DNA is TGCGCCAGCAGCTTTCCCGGACAGGGGGCGAACACTGAAGCTTTCTTT. Filled out from reference TRBV5-1 and TRBJ1-1, the complete variable domain reads KAGVTQTPRYLIKTRGQQVTLSCSPISGHRSVSWYQQTPGQGLQFLFEYFSETQRNKGNFPGRFSGRQFSNSRSEMNVSTLELGDSALYLCASSFPGQGANTEAFFGQGTRLTVV.

The sample holds many counts of this clonotype. The chain has TRBV3-1 and TRBJ2-7; 10 bases are a match to TRBD2. The length of the CDR3 is 14 residues. The junction had 1 base not matched to a gene; V was cut back by 2 bases and J by 3 bases. Germline V gene lookup returns CDR1 LGHDT and CDR2 YNNKEL (reference sequence). The CDR3 loop is CASSQSSGSYEQYF. CDR3 nucleotides: TGTGCCAGCAGCCAATCTAGCGGGAGCTACGAGCAGTACTTC.

Ten or more counts support this clonotype. This chain links TRBV30 with TRBJ2-3, with TRBD2 matching over 11 bases. This CDR3 is built from 15 residues. Germline-derived CDR1 and CDR2 are GTSNPN and SVGIG (reference sequence). The ends lost 2 bases at V and 2 bases at J; junction bases unmatched: 3. The CDR3 DNA is TGTGCCTGGAGTCCGGGACTAGCGGACACAGATACGCAGTATTTT. This codes for CAWSPGLADTDTQYF.

In its sample, this clonotype was seen many times. The V call is TRBV2, the J call TRBJ2-2, with D maybe TRBD1 (6 bases). Germline lookup yields CDR1 SNHLY and CDR2 FYNNEI. V dropped 6 bases and J dropped 4 bases, with 21 bases sitting between them. The CDR3 runs to 17 residues. The CDR3 region has the DNA TGTGCCAGCAGATACACAGGGCTGACTGGTAGCACCGGGGAGCTGTTTTTT. It is translated as CASRYTGLTGSTGELFF.

The rearrangement uses TRBV5-1 and TRBJ1-2; 7 bases fit TRBD1. This CDR3 has 14 residues. The germline V gene has CDR1 SGHRS and CDR2 YFSETQ. V lost 4 bases and J lost 4; bases outside the gene matches: 7. The CDR3 sequence is CASSPETGSYGYTF. CDR3 coding DNA: TGCGCCAGCAGCCCCGAGACAGGGTCCTATGGCTACACCTTC.

The V and J genes are TRBV5-1 and TRBJ2-4; 8 bases fit TRBD2. V dropped 7 bases and J dropped 7; count of bases not matched to a gene: 7. The CDR3 extends over 13 amino acids. Germline V gene data show CDR1 as SGHRS and CDR2 as YFSETQ. This CDR3 is CASWSGSSNIQYF. The DNA of the CDR3 is TGCGCCAGCTGGAGCGGGAGCTCCAACATTCAGTACTTC.

Many counts were recorded for this clonotype. The genes are TRBV20-1 and TRBJ2-1, with 14 nucleotides matching TRBD2. This CDR3 has 16 amino acids. V lost 6 bases to trimming and J lost 3 bases; unmatched junction nucleotides: 7. Per the germline V gene, CDR1 is DFQATT and CDR2 is SNEGSKA (reference sequence). CDR3 residues: CSASGLAGGFYNEQFF. DNA for the CDR3: TGCAGTGCGAGCGGACTAGCGGGGGGTTTCTACAATGAGCAGTTCTTC.

This CDR3 reads CATSARNEQFF. CDR3 bases: TGTGCCACCAGTGCCCGCAATGAGCAGTTCTTC. The J gene is TRBJ2-1, the V gene TRBV24-1, with D unclear. Germline V gives CDR1 KGHDR, CDR2 SFDVKD. The CDR3 has 11 amino acids. V was clipped by 5 bases and J by 6 bases, with 4 bases between them.

This clonotype was detected only a few times. V is TRBV11-2 and J is TRBJ2-2; 13 bases fit TRBD2. After removal of 5 bases from V and 2 bases from J, the junction contained 5 bases not matched to a gene. CDR1 and CDR2 (germline): SGHAT, FQNNGV. The CDR3 totals 17 residues. CDR3 DNA sequence: TGTGCCAGCAGCGTTGGACTAGCGGGAGTTAACACCGGGGAGCTGTTTTTT. This sequence encodes CASSVGLAGVNTGELFF.

This clonotype has a count of ten or more. The chain recombines TRBV7-3 with TRBJ1-1; perhaps TRBD1 as D (5 bases). CDR3 length: 15 residues. Trimming shortened V by 1 base and J by 11 bases, and 20 bases separated the two germline ends. From germline, CDR1 is SGHTA and CDR2 FQGTGA. For the CDR3, the DNA is TGTGCCAGCAGCTTAAAGGGGTGGGGAATTAGACTCGCTTTCTTT. This sequence encodes CASSLKGWGIRLAFF.

Many counts were recorded for this clonotype. The chain uses TRBV5-1 and TRBJ2-1; 12 bases match TRBD2. The ends lost 4 bases at V and 5 bases at J; junction bases unmatched: 4. Germline assignment: CDR1 SGHRS and CDR2 YFSETQ. The CDR3 has 15 residues. The CDR3 DNA reads TGCGCCAGCAGCAGGGGGACTAGCGGGCACAATGAGCAGTTCTTC. It specifies CASSRGTSGHNEQFF.

This clonotype was observed many times. The chain joins TRBV7-8 to TRBJ2-1; tentative D call: TRBD2 (6 bases). The CDR3 spans 17 residues. Germline assignment: CDR1 SGHVS and CDR2 FQNEAQ. Trimming stripped 7 bases from V and 0 bases from J, with 19 bases between. CDR3 sequence: CASKTVGGRLSYNEQFF. CDR3 DNA: TGTGCCAGCAAAACGGTCGGGGGTAGGCTCTCCTACAATGAGCAGTTCTTC.